Below are 15 T cell receptor beta chains sequenced from a single sample in a study of T cells after posttransplantation cyclophosphamide. Produced via immunoSEQ multiplex PCR; TCRdb's table is partial and in-frame only. The repertoire consists of about 25,000 clones, none detected only once. Sequencing was carried out using PBMCs. The receptors derive from a woman between 50 and 59 years old in good health, CMV-negative, and a related stem cell transplant donor.

There are many counts of this clone. The chain recombines TRBV5-4 with TRBJ2-2, with 9 bases identical to TRBD1. CDR1 SGHNT and CDR2 YYREEE come from the germline V gene (reference sequence). The CDR3 has 15 residues. J was trimmed by 4 bases and V by 5 bases; bases with no gene match: 6. For the CDR3, the DNA is TGTGCCAGCAGGGCGGGACAGGGAGTCACCGGGGAGCTGTTTTTT. Its protein product is CASRAGQGVTGELFF. The variable domain in full, with the rest retrieved from reference TRBV5-4 and TRBJ2-2, is ETGVTQSPTHLIKTRGQQVTLRCSSQSGHNTVSWYQQALGQGPQFIFQYYREEENGRGNFPPRFSGLQFPNYSSELNVNALELDDSALYLCASRAGQGVTGELFFGEGSRLTVL.

This clone has a count of ten or more. This rearrangement joins TRBV19 to TRBJ2-1; TRBD2 is a possible D gene (6 bases). This CDR3 contains 17 residues. Trimming took off 2 bases at V and 5 bases at J, with 19 bases between the two ends. Germline V gives CDR1 LNHDA, CDR2 SQIVND (reference sequence). The CDR3 DNA sequence: TGTGCCAGTAGTATAACGGGACTTCCCGTAGGAAACAATGAGCAGTTCTTC. Its translation is CASSITGLPVGNNEQFF. Full variable domain (remainder filled in from reference TRBV19 and TRBJ2-1): DGGITQSPKYLFRKEGQNVTLSCEQNLNHDAMYWYRQDPGQGLRLIYYSQIVNDFQKGDIAEGYSVSREKKESFPLTVTSAQKNPTAFYLCASSITGLPVGNNEQFFGPGTRLTVL.

This clone came up many times. The rearrangement links TRBV18 to TRBJ1-1; 11 positions agree with TRBD1. V trimming: 2 bases; J trimming: 6 bases; junction bases outside the gene matches: 5. Germline loops: CDR1 KGHSH, CDR2 LQKENI. This CDR3 region has 15 residues. The CDR3 DNA sequence: TGTGCCAGCTCACCATCAGGGACAGGGGGGGCTGAAGCTTTCTTT. This gives the protein CASSPSGTGGAEAFF.

This clone has ten or more counts. V usage is TRBV6-5 and J usage is TRBJ2-1, with 12 bases matching TRBD2. CDR3 length equals 16 residues. J was trimmed by 7 bases and V by 2 bases; bases with no gene match: 6. CDR1 MNHEY and CDR2 SVGAGI come from the germline V gene. The CDR3 here is CASSYRTSGRSNEQFF. CDR3 coding DNA: TGTGCCAGCAGTTACCGAACTAGCGGGAGGAGTAATGAGCAGTTCTTC.

There are many counts of this clone. The chain joins TRBV27 to TRBJ2-7; D is possibly TRBD1 (6 bases). The V gene lost 0 bases and the J gene lost 5 bases, with 17 bases spanning the gap. The CDR3 consists of 16 residues. CDR1 is MNHEY, CDR2 SMNVEV, per germline (reference sequence). In DNA form, the CDR3 reads TGTGCCAGCAGTTTATCGCCAGGGGCGCGATCCAACGAGCAGTACTTC. Its protein is CASSLSPGARSNEQYF.

The sample holds many counts of this clone. The chain couples TRBV6-5 to TRBJ2-1; the match to TRBD2 covers 7 bases. V lost 6 bases, J lost 6 bases, and 5 bases stayed unmatched. Germline CDR1 and CDR2: MNHEY and SVGAGI. CDR3 length: 13 residues. CDR3 nucleotide sequence: TGTGCCAGCAGCCGACTAGCCGGCAATGAGCAGTTCTTC. Amino acid sequence: CASSRLAGNEQFF.

This clone was found many times. V gene TRBV11-2 combines with J gene TRBJ1-2; the D gene is possibly TRBD1 (6 bases). The germline V gene has CDR1 SGHAT and CDR2 FQNNGV. V lost 1 base and J lost 6, with 9 bases in between. The CDR3 contains 13 residues. The DNA of the CDR3 is TGTGCCAGCAGCTTAGGTACAGGGCATGGCTACACCTTC. Protein: CASSLGTGHGYTF. Based on the CDR3 plus reference TRBV11-2 and TRBJ1-2, the full variable domain is EAGVAQSPRYKIIEKRQSVAFWCNPISGHATLYWYQQILGQGPKLLIQFQNNGVVDDSQLPKDRFSAERLKGVDSTLKIQPAKLEDSAVYLCASSLGTGHGYTFGSGTRLTVV.

This clone was recorded many times. The chain links TRBV20-1 to TRBJ2-7; tentatively, D is TRBD1 (5 bases). The CDR3 contains 11 residues. V dropped 1 base and J dropped 5 bases, with 6 bases sitting between them. Germline loops: CDR1 DFQATT, CDR2 SNEGSKA (reference sequence). The CDR3 DNA is TGCAGTGCTAGAGGACAGAACGAGCAGTACTTC. It is translated as CSARGQNEQYF.

This clone was recorded many times. The chain employs TRBV6-6 and TRBJ2-2, with TRBD1 as a possible D gene (6 bases). The CDR3 has 14 amino acids. Germline V CDR1 and CDR2: MNHNY, SVGAGI (reference sequence). V dropped 8 bases and J dropped 0 bases, with 10 bases sitting between them. This CDR3 is CASEDRTNTGELFF. CDR3 DNA: TGTGCCAGCGAAGACAGGACGAACACCGGGGAGCTGTTTTTT.

This clone was recorded many times. The V call is TRBV7-9, the J call TRBJ1-2; D might be TRBD1 (6 bases). The CDR3 has 12 amino acids. Germline CDR1 is SEHNR and CDR2 is FQNEAQ (reference sequence). The V and J ends lost 5 bases and 8 bases respectively, with 12 bases between them. This CDR3 is CASSQDDRGYTF. The CDR3 nucleotides are TGTGCCAGCAGCCAGGATGACAGGGGCTACACCTTC.

This clone was counted ten times or more. The chain is built from TRBV28 and TRBJ2-1; D might be TRBD1 (5 bases). The V and J ends lost 7 bases and 3 bases respectively, with 13 bases between them. The length of the CDR3 is 14 residues. The germline CDR1 and CDR2 sequences are MDHEN and SYDVKM. The CDR3 spells CASMGKDIYNEQFF. The CDR3 DNA follows: TGTGCCAGCATGGGTAAGGACATCTACAATGAGCAGTTCTTC.

This clone was seen only a few times. The V call is TRBV5-1, the J call TRBJ1-6; 8 bases line up with TRBD1. This CDR3 has 17 residues. Trimming took 4 bases from V and 7 from J; bases not matched to a gene: 13. Looked up from germline, CDR1 is SGHRS and CDR2 is YFSETQ. The CDR3 coding sequence is TGCGCCAGCAGCCTCACTCCCGGACAGGGAAGAAATTCACCCCTCCACTTT. This sequence encodes CASSLTPGQGRNSPLHF.

This clone was detected ten times or more. This chain connects TRBV7-7 to TRBJ2-5, with 9 positions matching TRBD2. The CDR3 is 15 amino acids. Germline trimming cut 1 base from V and 5 bases from J; bases unmatched to any gene: 5. CDR1 and CDR2 (germline): SSHAT, FNYEAQ (reference sequence). In DNA, the CDR3 is TGTGCCAGCAGCTTAGATTTGACTAGCGGTGAGACCCAGTACTTC. It is translated as CASSLDLTSGETQYF.

This clone was counted ten times or more. V gene TRBV28 combines with J gene TRBJ1-2; maybe TRBD1 (6 bases). Trimming stripped 6 bases from V and 4 bases from J, with 24 bases between. Per the germline V gene, CDR1 is MDHEN and CDR2 is SYDVKM. The CDR3 runs 17 residues. The CDR3 spells CASSDPSSGQMVYGYTF. The DNA for the CDR3 is TGTGCCAGCAGCGACCCGTCGTCAGGACAGATGGTCTATGGCTACACCTTC.

Ten or more counts support this clone. The chain carries TRBV4-3 and TRBJ2-2, with D possibly TRBD2 on 5 matching bases. Germline V gives CDR1 LGHNA, CDR2 YSLEER. CDR3 size: 16 residues. The ends were cut back, 6 bases at V and 5 bases at J, with 19 bases in the middle. Here the CDR3 DNA reads TGCGCCAGCAGGAAAGCGGTGGTTTTGAGTACCGGGGAGCTGTTTTTT. Protein sequence: CASRKAVVLSTGELFF.